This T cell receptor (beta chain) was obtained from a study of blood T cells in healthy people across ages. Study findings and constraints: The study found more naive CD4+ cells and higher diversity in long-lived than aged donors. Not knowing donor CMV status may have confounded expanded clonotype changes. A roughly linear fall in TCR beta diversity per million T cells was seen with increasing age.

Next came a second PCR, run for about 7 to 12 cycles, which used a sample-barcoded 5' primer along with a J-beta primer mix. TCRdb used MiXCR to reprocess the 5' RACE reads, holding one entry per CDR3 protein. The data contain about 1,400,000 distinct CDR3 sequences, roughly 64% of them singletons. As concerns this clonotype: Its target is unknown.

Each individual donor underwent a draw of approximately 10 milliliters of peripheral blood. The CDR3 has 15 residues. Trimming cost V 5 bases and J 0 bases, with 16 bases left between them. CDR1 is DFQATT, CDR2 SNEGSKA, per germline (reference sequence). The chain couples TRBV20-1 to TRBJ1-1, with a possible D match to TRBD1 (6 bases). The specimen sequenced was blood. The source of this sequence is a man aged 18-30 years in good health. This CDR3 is CSAGGLKQLNTEAFF. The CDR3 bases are TGCAGTGCTGGGGGGCTGAAGCAATTGAACACTGAAGCTTTCTTT.